One and the same sample provided the 29 T cell receptor beta chains below, sequenced in a study of cytomegalovirus exposure and HLA in healthy donors (dated by TCRdb to about 2017). Library method: the immunoSEQ multiplex PCR assay. TCRdb's version of the immuneACCESS table is confined to in-frame rearrangements and falls short of the full clone set. An unresolved V gene accounts for under half of the shortfall where checked; the remainder is of unknown origin. Here the sample has roughly 240,000 clones; more than 75% occur a single time. The biggest ten clones account for less than 3% of the sample. Source material: PBMCs. The source is a man younger than 30 in good health and CMV-seronegative.

The chain recombines TRBV7-2 with TRBJ2-7; 9 nucleotides match TRBD2. Germline V gene lookup returns CDR1 SGHTA and CDR2 FQGNSA. This CDR3 has 15 amino acids. V dropped 6 bases and J dropped 3; count of bases not matched to a gene: 9. The CDR3 sequence is CASSPGGGAGYEQYF. In nucleotides, the CDR3 is TGTGCCAGCAGTCCCGGCGGGGGGGCCGGCTACGAGCAGTACTTC.

The CDR3 DNA sequence: TGTGCCTGGAGTGTTTTGGGAGGTGAGCAGTTCTTC. Translation: CAWSVLGGEQFF. V gene TRBV30 combines with J gene TRBJ2-1; TRBD2 is a possible D gene (6 bases). CDR3 length equals 12 residues. CDR1 is GTSNPN and CDR2 is SVGIG in the germline V gene (reference sequence). Trimming took off 0 bases at V and 9 bases at J, with 9 bases between the two ends. Full variable domain (remainder filled in from reference TRBV30 and TRBJ2-1): SQTIHQWPATLVQPVGSPLSLECTVEGTSNPNLYWYRQAAGRGLQLLFYSVGIGQISSEVPQNLSASRPQDRQFILSSKKLLLSDSGFYLCAWSVLGGEQFFGPGTRLTVL.

The V and J genes are TRBV28 and TRBJ2-3; weak D call: TRBD2 (6 bases). V gave up 10 bases and J gave up 8 bases, with 19 bases separating them. Germline assignment: CDR1 MDHEN and CDR2 SYDVKM. The CDR3 covers 13 residues. The CDR3 nucleotides are TGTGCCACCTTGGAGGGCCTTCAGGGTACGCAGTATTTT. Protein product: CATLEGLQGTQYF.

The chain is built from TRBV12-5 and TRBJ1-5; 10 bases are a match to TRBD1. The V and J ends lost 5 bases and 7 bases, in that order; junction bases with no gene match: 8. The CDR3 covers 15 residues. Germline CDR1 and CDR2: LGHNT and FRNRAP. The CDR3 bases are TGTGCTAGTGGTCCGGCGACAGGGGGCGGACAGCCCCAGCATTTT. Translated: CASGPATGGGQPQHF.

This chain connects TRBV7-9 to TRBJ2-7; D is perhaps TRBD2 (6 bases). From germline, CDR1 is SEHNR and CDR2 FQNEAQ (reference sequence). CDR3 size: 15 residues. The V and J ends lost 4 bases and 7 bases respectively, with 20 bases between them. CDR3 region: CASSSSRDSVVEQYF. The CDR3 DNA is TGTGCCAGCAGCTCGAGCCGGGACTCCGTGGTGGAGCAGTACTTC.

This clone has a handful of counts. This chain joins TRBV6-6 and TRBJ1-5; D remains ambiguous. The CDR3 length is 12 residues. V lost 6 bases and J lost 4, with 7 bases in between. CDR1 and CDR2 from the germline V gene are MNHNY and SVGAGI (reference sequence). CDR3 protein: CASRPGNQPQHF. CDR3 nucleotides: TGTGCCAGCAGGCCGGGGAATCAGCCCCAGCATTTT.

The chain has TRBV4-3 and TRBJ1-1; the D gene is possibly TRBD1 (6 bases). With 0 bases removed from V and 8 bases from J, the gap between germline ends came to 13 bases. This CDR3 contains 14 residues. Germline CDR1 LGHNA, CDR2 YSLEER. CDR3 residues: CASSQELVGTEAFF. The CDR3 bases are TGCGCCAGCAGCCAAGAATTAGTTGGGACAGAAGCTTTCTTT.

This clone was seen once. The chain is built from TRBV9 and TRBJ2-6; D is uncertain. V shed 4 bases and J shed 8 bases, with 10 bases lying between them. This CDR3 has 13 residues. Per germline, CDR1 SGDLS and CDR2 YYNGEE. The CDR3 DNA follows: TGTGCCAGCAGCATCCAGGAACCCAACGTCCTGACTTTC. Translating it yields CASSIQEPNVLTF.

This chain uses TRBV10-2 with TRBJ2-7, with D uncertain. V dropped 7 bases and J dropped 3 bases, with 10 bases sitting between them. The CDR3 runs to 12 residues. Germline CDR1 is WSHSY and CDR2 is SAAADI. The CDR3 loop is CASIDPRYEQYF. The DNA for the CDR3 is TGCGCCAGCATTGATCCCCGCTACGAGCAGTACTTC.

This clone was counted once. V gene TRBV5-1 combines with J gene TRBJ2-1; 10 bases agree with TRBD2. The V gene's germline CDR1 is SGHRS and CDR2 YFSETQ. This CDR3 contains 16 residues. V shed 0 bases, J shed 6 bases, and the junction held 6 bases outside the gene matches. CDR3 coding DNA: TGCGCCAGCAGCTTGGAGGTGATAGCGGGAGGCAATGAGCAGTTCTTC. Protein sequence: CASSLEVIAGGNEQFF.

The chain is built from TRBV6-6 and TRBJ2-1; 11 bases align to TRBD2. Germline loops: CDR1 MNHNY, CDR2 SVGAGI (reference sequence). The ends lost 5 bases at V and 8 bases at J; junction bases unmatched: 2. The CDR3 spans 13 residues. CDR3 in amino acids: CASSGTSGDEQFF. The CDR3 DNA sequence: TGTGCCAGCAGTGGGACTAGCGGTGATGAGCAGTTCTTC.

This clone was detected once. V gene TRBV9 combines with J gene TRBJ1-2, with TRBD1 identical over 9 bases. Germline assignment: CDR1 SGDLS and CDR2 YYNGEE. The CDR3 contains 15 residues. Germline trimming cut 0 bases from V and 8 bases from J; bases unmatched to any gene: 8. The chain's CDR3 is CASSVGLGQGDGYTF. The CDR3 bases are TGTGCCAGCAGCGTAGGGTTGGGACAGGGTGACGGCTACACCTTC.

The V call is TRBV25-1, the J call TRBJ2-5, with a tentative D call TRBD1 (7 bases). The CDR3 is 15 residues long. V was shortened by 3 bases and J by 3 bases, with 14 bases between the two germline ends. Germline CDR1 reads MGHDK; CDR2 reads SYGVNS. The CDR3 region has the DNA TGTGCCAGCAGTGAGCACCCCAGGGGGGAAGAGACCCAGTACTTC. This codes for CASSEHPRGEETQYF.

The rearrangement joins TRBV7-2 to TRBJ2-1, with TRBD2 identical over 7 bases. Germline V CDR1 and CDR2: SGHTA, FQGNSA. With V trimmed by 0 bases and J by 8 bases, 4 bases remained unmatched. CDR3 size: 14 residues. CDR3 amino acids: CASSLAGGPDEQFF. The CDR3 DNA reads as TGTGCCAGCAGCTTAGCGGGAGGGCCCGATGAGCAGTTCTTC.

Details on this clone: Mismatch with germline at one junction end may stem from a read error. The V and J genes are TRBV23-1 and TRBJ1-6; no definite D call. TRBV23-1 is known as an ORF, though its function is uncertain. CDR3 length: 15 amino acids. The CDR3 nucleotides are TGCGCCAGCACTCAACATAGCTCCTATAATTCACCCCTCCACTTT. Translating gives CASTQHSSYNSPLHF.

The genes are TRBV30 and TRBJ1-2, with D uncertain. The germline V gene has CDR1 GTSNPN and CDR2 SVGIG (reference sequence). The CDR3 loop spans 13 amino acids. With 3 bases removed from V and 0 bases from J, the gap between germline ends came to 8 bases. This chain's CDR3 is CAWRGSSNYGYTF. CDR3 bases: TGTGCCTGGAGGGGCTCTTCTAACTATGGCTACACCTTC.

The V call is TRBV29-1, the J call TRBJ1-2; D is unresolved. Trimming removed 5 bases at V and 8 bases at J, with 18 bases between. The CDR3 extends over 13 amino acids. Germline CDR1 is SQVTM and CDR2 is ANQGSEA. The CDR3 loop reads CSVPRVGMRGYTF. The CDR3 DNA sequence: TGCAGCGTTCCGCGGGTGGGGATGCGCGGCTACACCTTC. The entire variable domain, with the rest obtained from reference TRBV29-1 and TRBJ1-2, is as follows: SAVISQKPSRDICQRGTSLTIQCQVDSQVTMMFWYRQQPGQSLTLIATANQGSEATYESGFVIDKFPISRPNLTFSTLTVSNMSPEDSSIYLCSVPRVGMRGYTFGSGTRLTVV.

This clone appeared once. The chain carries TRBV27 and TRBJ2-1; 11 bases agree with TRBD2. The CDR3 is made up of 15 amino acids. Germline V lookup: CDR1 MNHEY, CDR2 SMNVEV (reference sequence). V lost 5 bases, J lost 9 bases, and 9 bases stayed unmatched. This CDR3 reads CASSTPTSGVSEQFF. CDR3 bases: TGTGCCAGCAGTACTCCGACTAGCGGGGTTAGTGAGCAGTTCTTC.

The V gene is TRBV4-3, the J gene TRBJ2-3; 9 bases fit TRBD2. Looked up from germline, CDR1 is LGHNA and CDR2 is YSLEER. The junction had 7 bases not matched to a gene; V was cut back by 1 base and J by 2 bases. This CDR3 has 17 residues. The CDR3 DNA sequence: TGCGCCAGCAGCCAAGGGATTGGCGGGAGGGACACAGATACGCAGTATTTT. Translated, it gives CASSQGIGGRDTDTQYF.

The J gene is TRBJ2-7, the V gene TRBV19; D gene uncertain. CDR3 size: 10 residues. Trimming took 10 bases from V and 5 from J, leaving 9 bases between them. CDR1 and CDR2 from the germline V gene are LNHDA and SQIVND (reference sequence). CDR3 in amino acids: CAIQVHEQYF. The DNA of the CDR3 is TGTGCCATTCAGGTCCACGAGCAGTACTTC.

The chain has TRBV29-1 and TRBJ1-1; weak D call: TRBD1 (5 bases). The CDR3 has 13 residues. Germline V CDR1 and CDR2: SQVTM, ANQGSEA. V was shortened by 4 bases and J by 1 base, with 10 bases between the two germline ends. The CDR3 spells CSVVTGANTEAFF. The CDR3 nucleotides read TGCAGCGTTGTGACTGGGGCGAACACTGAAGCTTTCTTT. Filled out from reference TRBV29-1 and TRBJ1-1, the complete variable domain reads SAVISQKPSRDICQRGTSLTIQCQVDSQVTMMFWYRQQPGQSLTLIATANQGSEATYESGFVIDKFPISRPNLTFSTLTVSNMSPEDSSIYLCSVVTGANTEAFFGQGTRLTVV.

The chain links TRBV19 to TRBJ1-5; TRBD1 matches at 9 bases. Germline V gene lookup returns CDR1 LNHDA and CDR2 SQIVND (reference sequence). This CDR3 has 15 amino acids. V shed 6 bases and J 5 bases; nucleotides not matched to a gene: 8. CDR3 sequence (DNA): TGTGCCAGTAGCAGGACAGGGGATGGGTATCAGCCCCAGCATTTT. Protein sequence: CASSRTGDGYQPQHF.

The chain has TRBV7-9 and TRBJ1-6; D not resolved. Trimming pared 5 bases from V and 6 bases from J, leaving 5 bases between. CDR1 is SEHNR and CDR2 is FQNEAQ in the germline V gene (reference sequence). The CDR3 is made up of 12 amino acids. The DNA of the CDR3 is TGTGCCAGCAGCGTCCTTAATTCACCCCTCCACTTT. Its protein is CASSVLNSPLHF. The full variable domain, its missing parts supplied by reference TRBV7-9 and TRBJ1-6, is DTGVSQNPRHKITKRGQNVTFRCDPISEHNRLYWYRQTLGQGPEFLTYFQNEAQLEKSRLLSDRFSAERPKGSFSTLEIQRTEQGDSAMYLCASSVLNSPLHFGNGTRLTVT.

The chain recombines TRBV27 with TRBJ2-5; 7 nucleotides agree with TRBD1. V dropped 8 bases and J dropped 11; count of bases not matched to a gene: 8. Germline V lookup: CDR1 MNHEY, CDR2 SMNVEV (reference sequence). The CDR3 totals 11 residues. CDR3 DNA sequence: TGTGCCAGCCGCGAGGGACAGATTCAGTACTTC. Amino acid sequence: CASREGQIQYF.

This rearrangement joins TRBV9 to TRBJ2-3, with 7 bases that match TRBD2. The J segment lost 2 bases and the V segment lost 3 bases, leaving 6 bases of the junction unmatched. The CDR3 runs 15 residues. The germline V gene has CDR1 SGDLS and CDR2 YYNGEE. Here the CDR3 DNA reads TGTGCCAGCAGCGCCGGGGGGACCGCCACAGATACGCAGTATTTT. It is translated as CASSAGGTATDTQYF.

The rearrangement uses TRBV7-9 and TRBJ2-7; TRBD2 agrees at 7 bases. V trimming: 4 bases; J trimming: 1 base; junction bases outside the gene matches: 4. The germline V gene encodes CDR1 SEHNR and CDR2 FQNEAQ (reference sequence). This CDR3 has 14 amino acids. CDR3 protein: CASSSSGVSYEQYF. The CDR3 region has the DNA TGTGCCAGCAGCTCCAGCGGGGTATCCTACGAGCAGTACTTC.

This clone was found once. V usage is TRBV7-2 and J usage is TRBJ2-7, with 8 bases aligning to TRBD1. V gave up 5 bases and J gave up 2 bases; unmatched junction bases: 5. The germline V gene encodes CDR1 SGHTA and CDR2 FQGNSA. The CDR3 runs 14 residues. The CDR3 bases are TGTGCCAGCAGCCCCGGGACAGGAGCCTACGAGCAGTACTTC. It translates to CASSPGTGAYEQYF.

This clone was seen only once. As DNA, the CDR3 is TGTGCCAGCAATCAGGGCTACGAGCAGTACTTC. It yields the protein CASNQGYEQYF. This chain uses TRBV28 with TRBJ2-7, with D perhaps matching TRBD1 (5 bases). The CDR3 spans 11 residues. Looked up from germline, CDR1 is MDHEN and CDR2 is SYDVKM. The germline V and J ends were trimmed by 7 bases and 3 bases, with 7 bases remaining between them.

The chain links TRBV14 to TRBJ1-2; a weak D match, TRBD1 (5 bases). Between the trimmed V and J ends, which lost 4 bases and 5 bases, there was a span of 14 bases. The CDR3 sequence is 14 residues long. CDR1 SGHDN and CDR2 FVKESK come from the germline V gene. This CDR3 reads CASSPWEKGYGYTF. CDR3 in DNA: TGTGCCAGCAGCCCGTGGGAAAAGGGGTATGGCTACACCTTC.